This T cell receptor beta chain was sequenced for a study of Graves' ophthalmopathy and Graves' hyperthyroidism. As the template, RNA transcripts were used to amplify TCR beta CDR3 regions. In the first round, RT-PCR was carried out with HTBI primers, and a multiplex PCR formed the second round. TCRdb used MiXCR to reprocess the multiplex PCR reads, holding one entry per CDR3 protein. The sample lists about 550,000 distinct CDR3 sequences, about 35% occurring once. Points on this clonotype: The antigen remains unidentified.

Study observations and caveats: Stable hyperthyroidism and ophthalmopathy were told apart by a 13-signature model, which achieved 85% to 90% sensitivity and around 80% specificity.

This clonotype originated in an adult man with Graves' hyperthyroidism. The sample consisted of peripheral blood or thyroid tissue (not recorded which).

This CDR3 reads CASSLGPWDTQYF. In DNA form, the CDR3 reads TGTGCCAGCAGTTTAGGGCCTTGGGATACGCAGTATTTT. The rearrangement links TRBV28 to TRBJ2-3; D remains unclear. This CDR3 has 13 amino acids. The germline V gene has CDR1 MDHEN and CDR2 SYDVKM. Between the trimmed V and J ends, which lost 2 bases and 6 bases, there was a span of 9 bases.